A single TCR beta chain is shown here with its context. There are a few counts of this clonotype. What this receptor recognizes is not known. The sample holds no much larger clone one base away, and base qualities are not on file. Receptors were amplified or captured by 5' RACE. Sequenced on an Illumina HiSeq 2500. A second PCR of roughly 7 to 12 cycles was run with a J-beta primer mix and a sample-barcoded 5' primer. A template-switch 5' adaptor carrying 12 random nucleotides introduced a unique molecular identifier onto each TCR beta cDNA molecule. Each sample yielded at least 3 million CDR3-containing paired-end reads. First-strand cDNA synthesis was performed from all RNA using the Mint cDNA synthesis kit, with priming by a TRBC-specific oligonucleotide. Following uracil-DNA glycosylase treatment, all cDNA underwent a first 18-cycle PCR with the universal primers M1SS and BC2_uni_R. Per the authors' processing: For normalization, 1 million high-quality reads, each with a distinct molecular identifier, were randomly selected from each sample. Reads with shared molecular identifiers were discarded instead of being binned into consensus sequences. CDR3 identification, clonotype clustering and error correction used MiTCR with a Q25 quality threshold and the strictest error-elimination algorithm. Lower-bound total TCR beta diversity was estimated with a nonparametric unseen species model using Euler transformation. TCRdb cleaned the public reads at Q25 with fastp, built clones with MiXCR and kept in-frame beta chains. Each CDR3 protein appears once, grouped with its most common genes and DNA. The V and J calls come from TCRdb's annotation, not from the publication. In this sample the table shows about 570,000 distinct CDR3 sequences, roughly 29% of which occur a single time. Clones ranked in the top ten supply around 20% of the sample.

The junction shows trimming of 1 base on V and 5 bases on J, and the gene matches do not reach 2 bases of it. The CDR3, cysteine through phenylalanine, is 14 amino acids long. The read is trimmed to its CDR3 DNA, 42 bases read in frame from base 1. For CDR1 and CDR2, the germline V gene lists SGHTA and FQGNSA. This record comes from a study of blood T cells in healthy people across ages (dated by TCRdb to about 2015). Regarding the research as a whole: In model experiments, template switching captured roughly one uniquely barcoded TCR beta cDNA molecule for every two T cells. The study measured age-related changes in TCR beta repertoire diversity using deep sequencing normalized with unique cDNA molecular identifiers. Donors were grouped into four age groups: young (average approximately 15 years), middle-aged (around 39), aged (around 62) and long-lived (about 90). To avoid experimental bias, donors of different ages were distributed randomly across sequencing lanes. The study analyzed two additional independent replicas of 1 million unique cDNA reads from the same blood draw for two donors, one aged 18 to 29 and one aged 80 or older. What the authors observed across the whole study: Observed TCR beta diversity correlated strongly with the percentage of naive T cells measured by flow cytometry. Conclusive comparison of naive and antigen-experienced compartments was prevented by the profiling of bulk unsorted PBMCs. Because the CMV infection status of the donors was unknown, age-related changes in expanded clonotypes may potentially have been confounded. Estimates of total diversity based on one million sequenced T cells were regarded as lower bounds and as underestimates. As age increased, observed TCR beta diversity per million T cells dropped in a roughly linear way, and a significant reduction was already evident by age 40. The long-lived group showed more naive CD4+ T cells, fewer expanded clones and increased TCR diversity than the aged group, suggesting age selection.

Donors were around 37 systemically healthy Caucasian individuals from Russia aged 6 to 90 years. Each donor gave about 9.7 milliliters of peripheral blood, drawn into EDTA-treated Vacutainer tubes. Ficoll-Paque density-gradient centrifugation was used to isolate PBMCs, with at least 7 million obtained per sample. Total RNA, at least 5 micrograms per sample, was extracted from PBMCs with Trizol reagent. The percentages of naive CD45RAhigh/CD27high T cells were determined by flow cytometry on a PBMC aliquot from every donor. The specimen was blood. The sequence was collected from an older woman in good health. This chain is built from TRBV7-2 and TRBJ1-1; a stretch of 9 junction bases matches TRBD1. The DNA sequence is as follows: TGTGCCAGCAGCTTAGTCGACAGGGGGACTGAAGCTTTCTTT. Its product reads: CASSLVDRGTEAFF.